A selection of T cell receptor beta chains follows, all from one sample in a study of cytomegalovirus exposure and HLA in healthy donors. TCRdb's copy holds only in-frame clones and misses some; the assay was immunoSEQ multiplex PCR. Among under 200,000 clones, about 71% were seen once, and the ten largest hold approximately 1.5%. The specimen was PBMCs. These receptors all come from a man aged 50-60 years in good health and CMV-seronegative. The CDR3 runs from the conserved cysteine through the conserved F or W. Fields, in order: D gene, J gene, V gene, CDR3 protein. D genes are given only for firm matches.

TRBD1	TRBJ1-2	TRBV7-2	CASSPPDRVFHGYTF
NA	TRBJ1-2	TRBV5-4	CASSRGGPLYGYTF
TRBD1	TRBJ2-2	TRBV11-2	CASSDYRGTGELFF
NA	TRBJ1-4	TRBV10-2	CASSEQGYKLFF
NA	TRBJ2-7	TRBV11-1	CASSPTGQGFEQYF
NA	TRBJ2-5	TRBV20-1	CSGQSQETQYF
NA	TRBJ2-5	TRBV20-1	CSAMGRETQYF
NA	TRBJ1-3	TRBV5-1	CASSQTGSGNTIYF
NA	TRBJ1-3	TRBV29-1	CSVEELADTIYF
NA	TRBJ1-1	TRBV19	CASVFGGRNTEDFF
TRBD1	TRBJ2-7	TRBV6-5	CASSYRTGNTYEQYF